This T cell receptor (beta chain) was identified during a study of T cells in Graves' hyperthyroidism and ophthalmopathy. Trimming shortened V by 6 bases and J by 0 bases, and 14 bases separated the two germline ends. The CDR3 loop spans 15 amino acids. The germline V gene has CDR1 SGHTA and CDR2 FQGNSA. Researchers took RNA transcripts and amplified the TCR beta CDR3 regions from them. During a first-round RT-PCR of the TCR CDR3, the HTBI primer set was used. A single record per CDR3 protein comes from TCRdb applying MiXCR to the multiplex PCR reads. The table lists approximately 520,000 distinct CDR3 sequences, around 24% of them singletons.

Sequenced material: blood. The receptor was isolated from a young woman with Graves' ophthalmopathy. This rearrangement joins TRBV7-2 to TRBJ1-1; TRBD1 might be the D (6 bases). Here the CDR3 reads CASRWGTGLNTEAFF. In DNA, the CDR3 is TGTGCCAGCAGATGGGGAACAGGGCTGAACACTGAAGCTTTCTTT.